The rows below give T cell receptor beta chains drawn from one sample of a study of blood T cell repertoires in COVID-19. Data came from immunoSEQ multiplex PCR; TCRdb stores just in-frame clones and leaves some out. The top ten hold about 3.5% of the sample, which has under 250,000 clones, over 75% seen once. The source material was PBMCs or T cells enriched from blood (not recorded which). Receptors were obtained from a woman younger than 30 in a cohort exposed to, infected with or recovered from COVID-19 (not recorded which). The CDR3 runs from the conserved cysteine through the conserved F or W. Each record gives: clone size, V gene, D gene, J gene, CDR3 protein, CDR3 DNA. D genes are given only for firm matches. Clone size appears in some rows only: once, few, many, or a class for an expanded clone.

abundance: once; v_gene: TRBV5-4; d_gene: TRBD1; j_gene: TRBJ2-2; CDR3aa: CASSSTRTGGSGELFF; CDR3nt: TGTGCCAGCAGCTCGACCCGGACAGGGGGCAGCGGGGAGCTGTTTTTT
abundance: -; v_gene: TRBV6-5; d_gene: -; j_gene: TRBJ2-7; CDR3aa: CASSYQPAGADYEQYF; CDR3nt: TGTGCCAGCAGTTACCAACCCGCGGGGGCAGACTACGAGCAGTACTTC
abundance: -; v_gene: TRBV7-8; d_gene: TRBD2; j_gene: TRBJ2-3; CDR3aa: CASSLVAGGGTQYF; CDR3nt: TGTGCCAGCAGCTTAGTTGCGGGGGGGGGCACGCAGTATTTT
abundance: -; v_gene: TRBV5-8; d_gene: TRBD1; j_gene: TRBJ1-2; CDR3aa: CASSWGQGGLYGYTF; CDR3nt: TGTGCCAGCAGCTGGGGACAGGGAGGCCTCTATGGCTACACCTTC
abundance: -; v_gene: TRBV5-4; d_gene: TRBD1; j_gene: TRBJ1-2; CDR3aa: CASSLTGDYGYTF; CDR3nt: TGTGCCAGCAGCCTTACAGGGGACTATGGCTACACCTTC
abundance: -; v_gene: TRBV11-3; d_gene: TRBD1; j_gene: TRBJ1-1; CDR3aa: CASSSYTGATEAFF; CDR3nt: TGTGCCAGCAGCTCATATACAGGGGCTACTGAAGCTTTCTTT
abundance: -; v_gene: TRBV4-1; d_gene: -; j_gene: TRBJ1-5; CDR3aa: CASSQVPGPSNQPQHF; CDR3nt: TGCGCCAGCAGCCAAGTTCCAGGGCCTAGCAATCAGCCCCAGCATTTT
abundance: once; v_gene: TRBV7-8; d_gene: -; j_gene: TRBJ2-2; CDR3aa: CASSLARSNTGELFF; CDR3nt: TGTGCCAGCAGCTTAGCCCGGTCGAACACCGGGGAGCTGTTTTTT
abundance: -; v_gene: TRBV11-2; d_gene: TRBD1; j_gene: TRBJ1-3; CDR3aa: CASSSPTGVNTIYF; CDR3nt: TGTGCCAGCAGCTCACCGACAGGGGTAAACACCATATATTTT
abundance: -; v_gene: TRBV7-6; d_gene: TRBD2; j_gene: TRBJ2-2; CDR3aa: CASSLGLAGEVGELFF; CDR3nt: TGTGCCAGCAGCTTAGGACTAGCGGGAGAGGTCGGGGAGCTGTTTTTT
abundance: -; v_gene: TRBV5-8; d_gene: -; j_gene: TRBJ1-4; CDR3aa: CASNAFTQGLGEKLFF; CDR3nt: TGTGCCAGCAACGCCTTTACCCAGGGACTCGGTGAAAAACTGTTTTTT
abundance: -; v_gene: TRBV25-1; d_gene: TRBD1; j_gene: TRBJ1-1; CDR3aa: CASSDGQGSTEAFF; CDR3nt: TGTGCCAGCAGTGATGGACAGGGGAGCACTGAAGCTTTCTTT
abundance: -; v_gene: TRBV6-6; d_gene: TRBD1; j_gene: TRBJ2-3; CDR3aa: CASSRGQKQDTQYF; CDR3nt: TGTGCCAGCAGCAGGGGACAGAAGCAAGATACGCAGTATTTT
abundance: -; v_gene: TRBV5-4; d_gene: TRBD1; j_gene: TRBJ2-3; CDR3aa: CASSLGRDRDTDTQYF; CDR3nt: TGTGCCAGCAGCTTGGGCAGGGACAGAGACACAGATACGCAGTATTTT
abundance: -; v_gene: TRBV2; d_gene: TRBD1; j_gene: TRBJ1-1; CDR3aa: CASTDRDRYMNTEAFF; CDR3nt: TGTGCCAGCACCGACAGGGACAGATATATGAACACTGAAGCTTTCTTT
abundance: -; v_gene: TRBV5-1; d_gene: -; j_gene: TRBJ2-3; CDR3aa: CASSLGRGGGTDTQYF; CDR3nt: TGCGCCAGCAGCTTGGGCAGGGGTGGTGGCACAGATACGCAGTATTTT
abundance: -; v_gene: TRBV9; d_gene: -; j_gene: TRBJ1-1; CDR3aa: CASSVGPPGTEAFF; CDR3nt: TGTGCCAGCAGCGTAGGACCCCCAGGCACTGAAGCTTTCTTT
abundance: -; v_gene: TRBV10-1; d_gene: TRBD1; j_gene: TRBJ2-3; CDR3aa: CASRAGTGIADTQYF; CDR3nt: TGCGCCAGCAGGGCCGGGACAGGGATCGCAGATACGCAGTATTTT
abundance: -; v_gene: TRBV2; d_gene: -; j_gene: TRBJ1-1; CDR3aa: CASSEGETEAFF; CDR3nt: TGTGCCAGCAGTGAAGGGGAGACTGAAGCTTTCTTT
abundance: -; v_gene: TRBV27; d_gene: TRBD2; j_gene: TRBJ2-5; CDR3aa: CASIARAGGGQETQYF; CDR3nt: TGTGCCAGCATCGCCCGGGCGGGGGGGGGCCAAGAGACCCAGTACTTC
abundance: -; v_gene: TRBV5-1; d_gene: -; j_gene: TRBJ2-5; CDR3aa: CASSLAQQETQYF; CDR3nt: TGCGCCAGCAGCTTGGCACAGCAAGAGACCCAGTACTTC
abundance: -; v_gene: TRBV7-9; d_gene: -; j_gene: TRBJ2-1; CDR3aa: CASSPVDWYNEQFF; CDR3nt: TGTGCCAGCAGCCCTGTGGACTGGTACAATGAGCAGTTCTTC
abundance: -; v_gene: TRBV7-9; d_gene: -; j_gene: TRBJ2-1; CDR3aa: CASSPMTGSSYNEQFF; CDR3nt: TGTGCCAGCAGCCCGATGACAGGCAGCTCCTACAATGAGCAGTTCTTC
abundance: -; v_gene: TRBV7-2; d_gene: -; j_gene: TRBJ2-7; CDR3aa: CASSFDRAYEQYF; CDR3nt: TGTGCCAGCAGCTTTGACAGAGCCTACGAGCAGTACTTC
abundance: -; v_gene: TRBV11-2; d_gene: -; j_gene: TRBJ1-6; CDR3aa: CASSSRSPLHF; CDR3nt: TGTGCCAGCAGCTCCAGATCACCCCTCCACTTT
abundance: -; v_gene: TRBV12-1; d_gene: -; j_gene: TRBJ1-2; CDR3aa: CASSFRTGIFYGYTF; CDR3nt: TGTGCCAGCAGCTTCAGGACAGGGATTTTCTATGGCTACACCTTC
abundance: -; v_gene: TRBV4-2; d_gene: TRBD2; j_gene: TRBJ2-7; CDR3aa: CASSQVMGGRVTGVNEQYF; CDR3nt: TGTGCCAGCAGCCAAGTCATGGGCGGGAGGGTAACGGGGGTTAACGAGCAGTACTTC
abundance: -; v_gene: TRBV5-1; d_gene: TRBD1; j_gene: TRBJ2-1; CDR3aa: CASSLLLRDRGDEQFF; CDR3nt: TGCGCCAGCAGCTTGCTATTGCGTGACAGGGGTGATGAGCAGTTCTTC
abundance: -; v_gene: TRBV28; d_gene: -; j_gene: TRBJ1-4; CDR3aa: CASKWTATNEKLFF; CDR3nt: TGTGCCAGCAAGTGGACAGCAACTAATGAAAAACTGTTTTTT
abundance: -; v_gene: TRBV7-9; d_gene: TRBD2; j_gene: TRBJ2-1; CDR3aa: CASSYTAAGGPLNEQFF; CDR3nt: TGTGCCAGCAGCTATACAGCCGCGGGAGGTCCTCTCAATGAGCAGTTCTTC
abundance: -; v_gene: TRBV3-1/TRBV3-2; d_gene: -; j_gene: TRBJ2-1; CDR3aa: CASSGGQKRYNEQFF; CDR3nt: TGTGCCAGCAGCGGAGGACAGAAGCGGTACAATGAGCAGTTCTTC
abundance: -; v_gene: TRBV11-2; d_gene: TRBD1; j_gene: TRBJ1-1; CDR3aa: CASSRQGDTEAFF; CDR3nt: TGTGCCAGCAGCCGACAGGGGGACACTGAAGCTTTCTTT
abundance: -; v_gene: TRBV10-3; d_gene: TRBD2; j_gene: TRBJ2-2; CDR3aa: CAIGAAGDTGELFF; CDR3nt: TGTGCCATCGGTGCCGCGGGAGACACCGGGGAGCTGTTTTTT
abundance: -; v_gene: TRBV27; d_gene: -; j_gene: TRBJ2-7; CDR3aa: CASSSRLDRRSYEQYF; CDR3nt: TGTGCCAGCAGTTCTCGACTGGACAGAAGATCCTACGAGCAGTACTTC
abundance: -; v_gene: TRBV30; d_gene: TRBD1; j_gene: TRBJ2-3; CDR3aa: CAWSVGTGETDTQYF; CDR3nt: TGTGCCTGGAGTGTAGGGACAGGGGAGACAGATACGCAGTATTTT
abundance: -; v_gene: TRBV2; d_gene: TRBD1; j_gene: TRBJ1-5; CDR3aa: CASSGQGRRSNQPQHF; CDR3nt: TGTGCCAGCAGCGGACAGGGAAGGAGGAGCAATCAGCCCCAGCATTTT
abundance: -; v_gene: TRBV9; d_gene: -; j_gene: TRBJ2-1; CDR3aa: CASSLSPGLANEQFF; CDR3nt: TGTGCCAGCAGCCTCTCCCCGGGTCTGGCAAATGAGCAGTTCTTC
abundance: -; v_gene: TRBV4-1; d_gene: TRBD1; j_gene: TRBJ1-4; CDR3aa: CASSQVDQGATNEKLFF; CDR3nt: TGCGCCAGCAGCCAAGTGGATCAGGGGGCAACTAATGAAAAACTGTTTTTT
abundance: -; v_gene: TRBV4-2; d_gene: -; j_gene: TRBJ1-1; CDR3aa: CASSQVLQPNTEAFF; CDR3nt: TGTGCCAGCAGCCAAGTGTTACAGCCGAACACTGAAGCTTTCTTT
abundance: -; v_gene: TRBV28; d_gene: -; j_gene: TRBJ1-2; CDR3aa: CASSPQGNYGYTF; CDR3nt: TGTGCCAGCAGTCCTCAGGGGAACTATGGCTACACCTTC
abundance: few; v_gene: TRBV10-1; d_gene: TRBD2; j_gene: TRBJ2-1; CDR3aa: CASSGGSSYNEQFF; CDR3nt: TGCGCCAGCAGTGGCGGGAGTTCCTACAATGAGCAGTTCTTC
abundance: -; v_gene: TRBV7-9; d_gene: -; j_gene: TRBJ1-3; CDR3aa: CASSSLTGTFSGNTIYF; CDR3nt: TGTGCCAGCAGCTCGTTGACGGGAACCTTCTCTGGAAACACCATATATTTT
abundance: once; v_gene: TRBV7-2; d_gene: TRBD1; j_gene: TRBJ2-7; CDR3aa: CASSLDQGDYEQYF; CDR3nt: TGTGCCAGCAGCTTAGATCAGGGGGACTACGAGCAGTACTTC